This TCR beta chain appears in the sequencing data of a study of post-analysis software for immune sequencing data. On the study more broadly: Recorded subtypes: relapsing-remitting, secondary progressive, progressive-relapsing; some patients unannotated.

CDR1 and CDR2 from the germline V gene are MGHRA and YSYEKL. Trimming removed 4 bases at V and 5 bases at J, with 11 bases between. This CDR3 contains 13 residues. A note on this clonotype: What it recognizes is unknown.

Regarding the study as a whole: Five TRBV segments, TRBV5-6, TRBV5-1 and TRBV20-1 among them, were found more frequent in patients than controls. Samples from one preparation batch, clustered by F measure, grouped strongly together. When compared against controls, multiple sclerosis patients showed significantly lower normalized Chao1 diversity.

Prepared TCR beta cDNA libraries contained unique molecular identifiers. The source material, about 0.9 to 11 million T cells, gave rise to 400,000 to 600,000 cDNA molecules. TCRdb independently ran MiXCR on the PCR reads; one entry per CDR3 protein. This sample has about 540,000 distinct CDR3 sequences, with 30% to 40% found just once. This receptor was identified in a girl aged 2-17 years with multiple sclerosis. Sequencing was carried out using blood. V and J are TRBV4-1 and TRBJ2-5; D is unclear. As DNA, the CDR3 is TGCGCCAGCAGCCTCTTCATCACGGAGACCCAGTACTTC. It is translated as CASSLFITETQYF.